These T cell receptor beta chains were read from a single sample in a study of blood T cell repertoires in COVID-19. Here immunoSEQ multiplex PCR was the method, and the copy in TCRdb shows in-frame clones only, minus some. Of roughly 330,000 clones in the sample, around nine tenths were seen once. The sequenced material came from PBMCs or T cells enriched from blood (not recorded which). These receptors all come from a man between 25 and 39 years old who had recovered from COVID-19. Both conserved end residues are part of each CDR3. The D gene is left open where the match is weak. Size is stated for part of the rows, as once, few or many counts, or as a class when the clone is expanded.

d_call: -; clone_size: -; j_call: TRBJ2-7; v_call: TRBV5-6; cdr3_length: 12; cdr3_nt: TGTGCCAGCAGCTTCGGGGTTTCCGAGCAGTACTTC; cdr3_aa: CASSFGVSEQYF
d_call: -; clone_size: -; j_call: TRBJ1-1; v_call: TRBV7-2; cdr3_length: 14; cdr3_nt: TGTGCCAGCAGCTTAACGTTCCCCGGGACTGAAGCTTTCTTT; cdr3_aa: CASSLTFPGTEAFF
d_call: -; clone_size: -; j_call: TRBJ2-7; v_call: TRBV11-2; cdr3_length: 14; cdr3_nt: TGTGCCAGCAGCTTAGCCCTAGGAGGGTACGAGCAGTACTTC; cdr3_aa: CASSLALGGYEQYF
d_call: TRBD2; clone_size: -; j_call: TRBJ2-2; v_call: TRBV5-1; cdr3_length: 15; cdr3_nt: TGCGCCAGCAGCCCCGCAGGGAGGGACACCGGGGAGCTGTTTTTT; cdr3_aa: CASSPAGRDTGELFF
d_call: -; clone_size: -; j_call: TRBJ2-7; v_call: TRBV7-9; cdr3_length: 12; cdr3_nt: TGTGCCAGCAGCCCAAGAGGGCACGAGCAGTACTTC; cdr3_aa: CASSPRGHEQYF
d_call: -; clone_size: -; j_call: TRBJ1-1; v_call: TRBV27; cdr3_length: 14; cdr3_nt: TGTGCCAGCAGTTTAAGAGGGGCGGGGTCTGAAGCTTTCTTT; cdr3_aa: CASSLRGAGSEAFF
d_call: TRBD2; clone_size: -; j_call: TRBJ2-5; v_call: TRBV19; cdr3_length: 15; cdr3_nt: TGTGCCAGTAGTCTGCGCACTAGCGGGGAAGAGACCCAGTACTTC; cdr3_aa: CASSLRTSGEETQYF
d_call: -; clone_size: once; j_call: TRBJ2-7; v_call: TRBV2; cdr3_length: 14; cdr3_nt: TGTGCCAGCAGTGTTGTGCGGGGAGGCTACGAGCAGTACTTC; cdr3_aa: CASSVVRGGYEQYF
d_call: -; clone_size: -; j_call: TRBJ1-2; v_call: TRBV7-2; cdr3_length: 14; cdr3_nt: TGTGCCAGCAGCCCGATGACAGTTTACTATGGCTACACCTTC; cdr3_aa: CASSPMTVYYGYTF
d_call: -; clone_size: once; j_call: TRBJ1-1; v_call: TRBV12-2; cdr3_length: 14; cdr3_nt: TGTGCAAGTCGCTTATGGGACTTAAACACTGAAGCTTTCTTT; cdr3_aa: CASRLWDLNTEAFF
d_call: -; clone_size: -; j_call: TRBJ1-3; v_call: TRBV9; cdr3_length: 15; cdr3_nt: TGTGCCAGCAGCGTAGGTCTGGGCTCCGGAAACACCATATATTTT; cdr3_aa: CASSVGLGSGNTIYF
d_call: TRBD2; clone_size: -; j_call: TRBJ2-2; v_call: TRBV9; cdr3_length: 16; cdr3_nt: TGTGCCAGCAGCGTAGTGGGACTAGCGGGGACCGGGGAGCTGTTTTTT; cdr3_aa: CASSVVGLAGTGELFF
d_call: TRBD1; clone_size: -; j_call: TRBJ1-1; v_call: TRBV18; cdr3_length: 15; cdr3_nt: TGTGCCAGCTCACCGACAGGGAAGTCGGACACTGAAGCTTTCTTT; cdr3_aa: CASSPTGKSDTEAFF
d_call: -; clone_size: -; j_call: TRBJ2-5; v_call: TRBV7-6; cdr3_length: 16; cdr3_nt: TGTGCCAGCAGCTTAGCGGACTCCCTGTACCAAGAGACCCAGTACTTC; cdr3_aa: CASSLADSLYQETQYF
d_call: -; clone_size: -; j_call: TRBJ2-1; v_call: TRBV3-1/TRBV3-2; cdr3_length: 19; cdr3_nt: TGTGCCAGCAGCCAAGACCCGCGCCTACATGGGAGCTCCTACAATGAGCAGTTCTTC; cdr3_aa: CASSQDPRLHGSSYNEQFF
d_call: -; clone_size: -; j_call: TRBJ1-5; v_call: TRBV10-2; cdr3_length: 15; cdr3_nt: TGCGCCAGCAGTGATCTAGGTTATAGCAATCAGCCCCAGCATTTT; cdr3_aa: CASSDLGYSNQPQHF
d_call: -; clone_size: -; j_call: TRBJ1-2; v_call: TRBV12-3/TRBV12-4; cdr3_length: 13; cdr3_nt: TGTGCCAGCAGTTTACAGGGATACTATGGCTACACCTTC; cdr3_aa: CASSLQGYYGYTF
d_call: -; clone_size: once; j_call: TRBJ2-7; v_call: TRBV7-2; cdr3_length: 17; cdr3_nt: TGTGCCAGCAGCTTTACAGAGACCGGGACTGCATACTACGAGCAGTACTTC; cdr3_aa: CASSFTETGTAYYEQYF
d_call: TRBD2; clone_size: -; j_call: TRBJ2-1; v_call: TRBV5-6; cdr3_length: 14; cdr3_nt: TGTGCCAGCAGCCCCGGGGGGGCCCTGGTTGAGCAGTTCTTC; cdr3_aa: CASSPGGALVEQFF
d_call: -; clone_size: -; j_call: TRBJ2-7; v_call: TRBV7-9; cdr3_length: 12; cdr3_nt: TGTGCCAGCAGCCCCGACACCTACGAGCAGTACTTC; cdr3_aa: CASSPDTYEQYF
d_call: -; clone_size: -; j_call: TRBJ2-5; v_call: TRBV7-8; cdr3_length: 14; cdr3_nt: TGTGCCAGCAGCCTAAGCCCAGGCCAAGAGACCCAGTACTTC; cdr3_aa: CASSLSPGQETQYF
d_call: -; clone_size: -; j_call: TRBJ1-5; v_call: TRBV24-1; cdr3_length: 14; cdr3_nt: TGTGCCACCAGTGACTCTTTCCTCAATCAGCCCCAGCATTTT; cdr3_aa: CATSDSFLNQPQHF
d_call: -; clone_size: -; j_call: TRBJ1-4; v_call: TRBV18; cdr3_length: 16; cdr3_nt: TGTGCCAGCTCACCTAGGGAGTTCGCAACTAATGAAAAACTGTTTTTT; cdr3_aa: CASSPREFATNEKLFF
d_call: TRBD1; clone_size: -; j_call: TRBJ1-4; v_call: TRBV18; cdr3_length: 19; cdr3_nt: TGTGCCAGCTCACAAGGGGACAGACCTCGCCCTGCAACTAATGAAAAACTGTTTTTT; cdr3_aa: CASSQGDRPRPATNEKLFF
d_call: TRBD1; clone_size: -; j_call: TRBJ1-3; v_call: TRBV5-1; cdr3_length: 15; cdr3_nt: TGCGCCAGCAGCCCGGACAGGGCCTCCGGAAACACCATATATTTT; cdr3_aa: CASSPDRASGNTIYF
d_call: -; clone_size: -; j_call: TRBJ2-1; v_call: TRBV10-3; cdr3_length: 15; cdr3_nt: TGTGCCATCAGTGAGTCTGGGGGGAACCACAATGAGCAGTTCTTC; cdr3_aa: CAISESGGNHNEQFF
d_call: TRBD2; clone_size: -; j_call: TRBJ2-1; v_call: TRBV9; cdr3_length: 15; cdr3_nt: TGTGCCAGCAGCGTAGGGCTAGCGGACTACAATGAGCAGTTCTTC; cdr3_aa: CASSVGLADYNEQFF
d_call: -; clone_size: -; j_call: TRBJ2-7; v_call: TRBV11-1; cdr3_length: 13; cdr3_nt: TGTGCCAGCAGCTTAGAACAGTCCTACGAGCAGTACTTC; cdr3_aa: CASSLEQSYEQYF
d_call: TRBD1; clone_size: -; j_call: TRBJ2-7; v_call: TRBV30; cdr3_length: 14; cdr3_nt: TGTGCCTGGAGTTCACAGGGGGCTATCGACGAGCAGTACTTC; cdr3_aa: CAWSSQGAIDEQYF
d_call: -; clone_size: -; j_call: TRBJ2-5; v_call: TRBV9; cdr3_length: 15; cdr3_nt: TGTGCCAGCAGCGTGGGCCCCCAGCCGGGGGAGACCCAGTACTTC; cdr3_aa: CASSVGPQPGETQYF
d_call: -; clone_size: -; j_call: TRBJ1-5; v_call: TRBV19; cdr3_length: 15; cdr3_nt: TGTGCCAGTAGTACCACCGGAGGGAGCAATCAGCCCCAGCATTTT; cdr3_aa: CASSTTGGSNQPQHF
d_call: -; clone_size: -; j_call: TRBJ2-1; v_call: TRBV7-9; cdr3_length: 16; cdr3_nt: TGTGCCAGCAGCCCCATAGTAGGGAGCTCCTACAATGAGCAGTTCTTC; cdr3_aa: CASSPIVGSSYNEQFF
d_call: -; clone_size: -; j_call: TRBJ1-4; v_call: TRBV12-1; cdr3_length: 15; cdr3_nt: TGTGCCAGCAGCATCTACAGGGGTGGTAATGAAAAACTGTTTTTT; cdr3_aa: CASSIYRGGNEKLFF
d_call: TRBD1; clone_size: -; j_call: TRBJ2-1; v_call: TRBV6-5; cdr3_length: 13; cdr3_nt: TGTGCCAGCCTGGGACAGGCGGACAATGAGCAGTTCTTC; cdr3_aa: CASLGQADNEQFF
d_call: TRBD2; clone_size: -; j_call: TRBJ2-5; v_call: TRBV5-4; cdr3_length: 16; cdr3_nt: TGTGCCAGCAGCCGTTTTGGGGGGGGTAACCAAGAGACCCAGTACTTC; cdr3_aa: CASSRFGGGNQETQYF
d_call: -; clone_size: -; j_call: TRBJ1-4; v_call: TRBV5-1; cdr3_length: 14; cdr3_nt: TGCGCCAGCAGCTTGGGGGCCGAGGGCGAAAAACTGTTTTTT; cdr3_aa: CASSLGAEGEKLFF
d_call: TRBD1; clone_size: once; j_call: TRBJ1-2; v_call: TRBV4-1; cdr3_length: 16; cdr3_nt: TGCGCCAGCAGCCAAACCAGGACAGGGGGCTCCTATGGCTACACCTTC; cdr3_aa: CASSQTRTGGSYGYTF
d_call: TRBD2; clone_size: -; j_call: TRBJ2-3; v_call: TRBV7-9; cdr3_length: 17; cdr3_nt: TGTGCCAGCAGCCGCCTTAGCGGGGGGGCCTTCACAGATACGCAGTATTTT; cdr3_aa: CASSRLSGGAFTDTQYF
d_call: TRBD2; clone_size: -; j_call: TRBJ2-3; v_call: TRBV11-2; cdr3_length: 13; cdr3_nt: TGTGCCAGCAGCGAGGAGCTAGCGGGGGTCCCGTATTTT; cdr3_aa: CASSEELAGVPYF